This T cell receptor (beta chain) was sequenced in a study of CD8+ T cells in alopecia areata. Background on the study: The study gave treated patients oral tofacitinib at 5 to 10 mg twice daily.

RNA extraction and reverse transcription yielded cDNA as sequencing template. Libraries were prepared by immunoSEQ multiplex PCR; TCRdb keeps only in-frame clonotypes and omits some of them. Seen here are around 160,000 clones, around three fifths observed once, and the top ten hold about 14%. V was cut by 10 bases and J by 2 bases, with 15 bases left in between. This CDR3 has 13 amino acids. The V gene's germline CDR1 is SNHLY and CDR2 FYNNEI. Treatment here: oral pan-JAK inhibitor, 5-10 mg twice daily. The sequence derives from a human donor with alopecia areata. The sequencing here drew on CD4+ T cells sorted from blood, taken at week 24, from a patient treated with tofacitinib. The chain combines TRBV2 with TRBJ2-7; maybe TRBD1 (6 bases). This chain's CDR3 is CATSGAGAYEQYF. The CDR3 DNA is TGTGCCACCTCTGGGGCAGGGGCCTACGAGCAGTACTTC. Variable domain in full (rest from reference TRBV2 and TRBJ2-7): EPEVTQTPSHQVTQMGQEVILRCVPISNHLYFYWYRQILGQKVEFLVSFYNNEISEKSEIFDDQFSVERPDGSNFTLKIRSTKLEDSAMYFCATSGAGAYEQYFGPGTRLTVT.